These 32 T cell receptor beta chains came from one sample sequenced in a study of T cell responses to AZD1222 COVID-19 vaccine. The data were produced by immunoSEQ multiplex PCR, yet TCRdb's version contains in-frame clones alone and is incomplete. Of around 72,000 clones in the sample, roughly 87% were seen once. This sample comprised peripheral blood, obtained on day 0 of AZD1222 vaccination. The receptors come from an adult in good health.

The chain joins TRBV19 to TRBJ1-4, with D possibly being TRBD1 (5 bases). The CDR3 contains 15 residues. V dropped 3 bases and J dropped 2 bases, with 10 bases sitting between them. Germline-derived CDR1 and CDR2 are LNHDA and SQIVND (reference sequence). As DNA, the CDR3 is TGTGCCAGTAGTATGCTGGGGGGGACTAATGAAAAACTGTTTTTT. Its protein product is CASSMLGGTNEKLFF. Together with reference TRBV19 and TRBJ1-4, the CDR3 gives the full variable domain: DGGITQSPKYLFRKEGQNVTLSCEQNLNHDAMYWYRQDPGQGLRLIYYSQIVNDFQKGDIAEGYSVSREKKESFPLTVTSAQKNPTAFYLCASSMLGGTNEKLFFGSGTQLSVL.

The chain couples TRBV5-1 to TRBJ2-7; perhaps TRBD2 as D (5 bases). The germline gives CDR1 SGHRS, CDR2 YFSETQ. V was clipped by 2 bases and J by 7 bases, with 16 bases between them. The CDR3 runs 14 residues. In DNA form, the CDR3 reads TGCGCCAGCAGCTTCGATGGCCGTGGCGGGGAGCAGTACTTC. It is translated as CASSFDGRGGEQYF.

The chain employs TRBV19 and TRBJ1-2; possible D gene TRBD1, 6 bases. The V gene lost 3 bases and the J gene lost 5 bases, with 13 bases spanning the gap. The germline V gene encodes CDR1 LNHDA and CDR2 SQIVND (reference sequence). The CDR3 runs 14 residues. This CDR3 is CASSMQGRYYGYTF. In nucleotides, the CDR3 is TGTGCCAGTAGTATGCAGGGGAGGTATTATGGCTACACCTTC. Full variable domain (remainder filled in from reference TRBV19 and TRBJ1-2): DGGITQSPKYLFRKEGQNVTLSCEQNLNHDAMYWYRQDPGQGLRLIYYSQIVNDFQKGDIAEGYSVSREKKESFPLTVTSAQKNPTAFYLCASSMQGRYYGYTFGSGTRLTVV.

The chain joins TRBV4-1 to TRBJ2-5; 9 bases map to TRBD2. Per germline, CDR1 MGHRA and CDR2 YSYEKL. V lost 1 base, J lost 2 bases, and 8 bases stayed unmatched. CDR3 length: 17 residues. CDR3 coding DNA: TGCGCCAGCAGCCAAGTCCTTAAGCGGGGGGAGCAAGAGACCCAGTACTTC. Amino acid sequence: CASSQVLKRGEQETQYF.

V usage is TRBV19 and J usage is TRBJ2-7, with unresolved D. This CDR3 region has 14 residues. Germline V gene data show CDR1 as LNHDA and CDR2 as SQIVND (reference sequence). V was clipped by 0 bases and J by 0 bases, with 6 bases between them. For the CDR3, the DNA is TGTGCCAGTAGTATAGAATACATCTCCTACGAGCAGTACTTC. Translating gives CASSIEYISYEQYF.

The chain couples TRBV2 to TRBJ1-3, with D unresolved. Looked up from germline, CDR1 is SNHLY and CDR2 is FYNNEI. The CDR3 is made up of 14 amino acids. V was pared by 10 bases and J by 0 bases, with 13 bases between. In nucleotides, the CDR3 is TGTGCCACTGCCCCTGGACTCTCTGGAAACACCATATATTTT. It translates to CATAPGLSGNTIYF.

The chain carries TRBV2 and TRBJ2-1; D is ambiguous. Per germline, CDR1 SNHLY and CDR2 FYNNEI. Trimming stripped 3 bases from V and 9 bases from J, with 15 bases between. CDR3 length: 14 residues. Here the CDR3 reads CASSDRFSIGEQFF. The CDR3 region has the DNA TGTGCCAGCAGTGATAGATTTAGCATCGGTGAGCAGTTCTTC.

This chain connects TRBV18 to TRBJ1-5, with a tentative D call TRBD1 (6 bases). Trimming removed 4 bases from V and 3 bases from J, with 16 bases in between. This CDR3 contains 16 residues. Germline loops: CDR1 KGHSH, CDR2 LQKENI. This chain's CDR3 is CASSRQIGQFNQPQHF. CDR3 bases: TGTGCCAGCTCACGCCAAATCGGACAGTTCAATCAGCCCCAGCATTTT.

CDR3 coding DNA: TGTGCCAGCAGCCCTGACCTAACGAGCTATGGCTACACCTTC. Its translation: CASSPDLTSYGYTF. The gene calls are TRBV2 and TRBJ1-2; no clear D. V lost 6 bases, J lost 4 bases, and 15 bases lay in between. This CDR3 has 14 residues. CDR1 SNHLY and CDR2 FYNNEI come from the germline V gene. Looking up the rest from reference TRBV2 and TRBJ1-2 gives the full variable domain: EPEVTQTPSHQVTQMGQEVILRCVPISNHLYFYWYRQILGQKVEFLVSFYNNEISEKSEIFDDQFSVERPDGSNFTLKIRSTKLEDSAMYFCASSPDLTSYGYTFGSGTRLTVV.

The chain employs TRBV19 and TRBJ2-1; D gene unclear. The germline V gene encodes CDR1 LNHDA and CDR2 SQIVND (reference sequence). The CDR3 loop spans 14 amino acids. The ends were cut back, 7 bases at V and 3 bases at J, with 13 bases in the middle. CDR3 amino acids: CASTPFRHYNEQFF. CDR3 coding DNA: TGTGCCAGTACCCCCTTTCGACACTACAATGAGCAGTTCTTC.

V gene TRBV28 combines with J gene TRBJ2-7, with D hard to call. V dropped 2 bases and J dropped 2 bases, with 10 bases sitting between them. Germline values: CDR1 MDHEN, CDR2 SYDVKM. The CDR3 extends over 14 amino acids. The CDR3: CASSLRGRAYEQYF. The CDR3, as DNA: TGTGCCAGCAGTTTACGTGGTAGGGCCTACGAGCAGTACTTC.

This rearrangement joins TRBV7-9 to TRBJ1-6; no reliable D call. The CDR3 runs to 13 residues. V gave up 4 bases and J gave up 8 bases, with 9 bases separating them. In germline, CDR1 is SEHNR, CDR2 FQNEAQ (reference sequence). CDR3 amino acids: CASSWGKDSPLHF. The CDR3 DNA is TGTGCCAGCAGCTGGGGAAAGGATTCACCCCTCCACTTT.

V and J are TRBV7-8 and TRBJ2-4; TRBD1 matches at 7 bases. The J segment lost 5 bases and the V segment lost 3 bases, leaving 10 bases of the junction unmatched. The CDR3 is 16 residues long. Germline loops: CDR1 SGHVS, CDR2 FQNEAQ. The CDR3 sequence is CASSFRTWTGENIQYF. The CDR3 bases are TGTGCCAGCAGCTTCCGGACTTGGACAGGAGAAAACATTCAGTACTTC.

This chain connects TRBV30 to TRBJ2-1; D not resolved. Trimming shortened V by 0 bases and J by 4 bases, and 7 bases separated the two germline ends. This CDR3 has 13 amino acids. CDR1 and CDR2 from the germline V gene are GTSNPN and SVGIG (reference sequence). The CDR3 DNA is TGTGCCTGGAGTGTCACCGGGTACAATGAGCAGTTCTTC. This encodes CAWSVTGYNEQFF. Supplemented by reference TRBV30 and TRBJ2-1, the full variable domain reads SQTIHQWPATLVQPVGSPLSLECTVEGTSNPNLYWYRQAAGRGLQLLFYSVGIGQISSEVPQNLSASRPQDRQFILSSKKLLLSDSGFYLCAWSVTGYNEQFFGPGTRLTVL.

The sample holds one count of this clone. The chain uses TRBV29-1 and TRBJ2-7; 8 nucleotides match TRBD1. The germline CDR1 and CDR2 sequences are SQVTM and ANQGSEA. V lost 7 bases and J lost 6; bases outside the gene matches: 11. This CDR3 contains 13 residues. The CDR3 DNA follows: TGCAGCGGCACAGGGGGTCTGGCGGGCGAGCAGTACTTC. This gives the protein CSGTGGLAGEQYF.

V is TRBV7-9 and J is TRBJ1-1, with D possibly being TRBD1 (5 bases). The germline V gene encodes CDR1 SEHNR and CDR2 FQNEAQ (reference sequence). The CDR3 is made up of 11 amino acids. V was pared by 5 bases and J by 10 bases, with 11 bases between. This chain's CDR3 is CASSPGVGAFF. CDR3 sequence (DNA): TGTGCCAGCAGCCCGGGGGTCGGAGCTTTCTTT.

The V and J genes are TRBV6-4 and TRBJ2-1; 8 bases align to TRBD2. The V segment lost 5 bases and the J segment 8 bases; nucleotides outside the gene matches: 14. This CDR3 has 16 residues. Per germline, CDR1 MRHNA and CDR2 SNTAGT. The DNA for the CDR3 is TGTGCCAGCAGTTCGAGACTAGCGTGGGATCGTGATGAGCAGTTCTTC. It specifies CASSSRLAWDRDEQFF.

This rearrangement joins TRBV7-2 to TRBJ1-1; TRBD1 is a possible D gene (5 bases). The CDR3 sequence is 15 residues long. Trimming pared 4 bases from V and 0 bases from J, leaving 12 bases between. Per germline, CDR1 SGHTA and CDR2 FQGNSA. The CDR3 protein is CASSSSGTVNTEAFF. DNA for the CDR3: TGTGCCAGCAGCTCCTCCGGGACGGTGAACACTGAAGCTTTCTTT.

This clone showed up just a few times. The V gene is TRBV6-6, the J gene TRBJ2-1, with 8 bases fitting TRBD2. There are 18 residues in the CDR3. The ends lost 5 bases at V and 0 bases at J; junction bases unmatched: 12. From germline, CDR1 is MNHNY and CDR2 SVGAGI (reference sequence). The CDR3 is CASSLFAGGLSSYNEQFF. CDR3 sequence (DNA): TGTGCCAGCAGTCTTTTTGCGGGGGGACTGAGCTCCTACAATGAGCAGTTCTTC.

This clone appeared a few times. This chain connects TRBV9 to TRBJ1-2, with a weak D call TRBD1 (6 bases). The CDR3 has 15 residues. With 0 bases removed from V and 3 bases from J, the gap between germline ends came to 12 bases. CDR1 is SGDLS and CDR2 is YYNGEE in the germline V gene. CDR3 sequence (DNA): TGTGCCAGCAGCGTAGGGGCGGGGGCGGACTATGGCTACACCTTC. Encoded protein: CASSVGAGADYGYTF.

The chain combines TRBV28 with TRBJ1-5; D is unclear. Germline assignment: CDR1 MDHEN and CDR2 SYDVKM. Trimming left V 6 bases short and J 0 bases short, with 18 bases between. The CDR3 is 17 residues long. The CDR3 sequence: CASRRVLSRNSNQPQHF. For the CDR3, the DNA is TGTGCCAGCAGGCGTGTCCTCTCGCGGAATAGCAATCAGCCCCAGCATTTT.

V is TRBV9 and J is TRBJ1-6; D possibly corresponds to TRBD1 (5 bases). Trimming left V 3 bases short and J 0 bases short, with 10 bases between. Germline V gives CDR1 SGDLS, CDR2 YYNGEE. CDR3 size: 16 residues. CDR3 nucleotides: TGTGCCAGCAGCGCGGGGGGTAGCTCCTATAATTCACCCCTCCACTTT. It yields the protein CASSAGGSSYNSPLHF.

The gene calls are TRBV25-1 and TRBJ1-2, with 8 positions matching TRBD1. Germline V gives CDR1 MGHDK, CDR2 SYGVNS. The length of the CDR3 is 14 residues. V lost 5 bases to trimming and J lost 0 bases; unmatched junction nucleotides: 2. In nucleotides, the CDR3 is TGTGCCAGCAGTAGACAGGGGACTAACTATGGCTACACCTTC. Its translation: CASSRQGTNYGYTF.

The rearrangement uses TRBV7-2 and TRBJ1-5; D may be TRBD1 (5 bases). The germline V gene has CDR1 SGHTA and CDR2 FQGNSA. The CDR3 consists of 15 residues. Trimming stripped 2 bases from V and 2 bases from J, with 10 bases between. CDR3 loop: CASSLSAGGNQPQHF. CDR3 sequence (DNA): TGTGCCAGCAGCTTATCGGCGGGGGGCAATCAGCCCCAGCATTTT. Full variable domain (missing parts from reference TRBV7-2 and TRBJ1-5): GAGVSQSPSNKVTEKGKDVELRCDPISGHTALYWYRQSLGQGLEFLIYFQGNSAPDKSGLPSDRFSAERTGGSVSTLTIQRTQQEDSAVYLCASSLSAGGNQPQHFGDGTRLSIL.

A word on this clone: Other DNA variants within this sample encode the same CDR3. The gene calls are TRBV4-1 and TRBJ1-2; no reliable D call. Germline values: CDR1 MGHRA, CDR2 YSYEKL. Deletions cut 0 bases from V and 4 bases from J, with 6 bases between. This CDR3 has 13 residues. The chain's CDR3 is CASSQDGGYGYTF. CDR3 coding DNA: TGCGCCAGCAGCCAAGATGGCGGCTATGGCTACACCTTC.

The chain uses TRBV7-2 and TRBJ2-3; 8 bases match TRBD2. The V gene's germline CDR1 is SGHTA and CDR2 FQGNSA. Trimming at V came to 4 bases and at J to 7 bases, leaving 10 bases not matched to a gene. The length of the CDR3 is 15 residues. The CDR3 spells CASSWRAGATNTQYF. The CDR3 DNA sequence: TGTGCCAGCAGCTGGCGAGCGGGGGCTACCAATACGCAGTATTTT.

The rearrangement joins TRBV9 to TRBJ1-4, with D possibly matching TRBD1 (5 bases). The CDR3 contains 16 residues. Trimming took 2 bases from V and 8 from J, leaving 19 bases between them. Per germline, CDR1 SGDLS and CDR2 YYNGEE. This CDR3 is CASSVGGGNPHEKLFF. For the CDR3, the DNA is TGTGCCAGCAGCGTCGGGGGGGGAAACCCGCACGAAAAACTGTTTTTT.

The chain joins TRBV5-1 to TRBJ1-6, with no clear D. CDR3 length: 14 residues. V was clipped by 1 base and J by 7 bases, with 9 bases between them. The germline V gene has CDR1 SGHRS and CDR2 YFSETQ. DNA for the CDR3: TGCGCCAGCAGCTTGATGCAGGAAAATTCACCCCTCCACTTT. This sequence encodes CASSLMQENSPLHF. The variable domain in full, with the rest retrieved from reference TRBV5-1 and TRBJ1-6, is KAGVTQTPRYLIKTRGQQVTLSCSPISGHRSVSWYQQTPGQGLQFLFEYFSETQRNKGNFPGRFSGRQFSNSRSEMNVSTLELGDSALYLCASSLMQENSPLHFGNGTRLTVT.

The rearrangement links TRBV7-8 to TRBJ2-7, with 7 bases that match TRBD2. The CDR3 extends over 12 amino acids. The junction had 3 bases not matched to a gene; V was cut back by 3 bases and J by 7 bases. CDR1 is SGHVS, CDR2 FQNEAQ, per germline. For the CDR3, the DNA is TGTGCCAGCAGCTTGGACGGGAGGGAGCAGTACTTC. It yields the protein CASSLDGREQYF. Complete variable domain (other parts from reference TRBV7-8 and TRBJ2-7): GAGVSQSPRYKVAKRGQDVALRCDPISGHVSLFWYQQALGQGPEFLTYFQNEAQLDKSGLPSDRFFAERPEGSVSTLKIQRTQQEDSAVYLCASSLDGREQYFGPGTRLTVT.

The V call is TRBV5-5, the J call TRBJ1-5, with 7 bases identical to TRBD1. The CDR3 covers 16 residues. The germline V gene encodes CDR1 SGHKS and CDR2 YYEKEE (reference sequence). The V segment lost 4 bases and the J segment 4 bases; nucleotides outside the gene matches: 11. The CDR3 reads CASSPGGTLKNQPQHF. The CDR3, as DNA: TGTGCCAGCAGCCCAGGGGGGACACTCAAAAATCAGCCCCAGCATTTT.

CDR3 residues: CASSIGAGRETQYF. In DNA form, the CDR3 reads TGTGCCAGTAGTATAGGAGCAGGGCGCGAGACCCAGTACTTC. The J gene is TRBJ2-5, the V gene TRBV19; tentative D call: TRBD1 (5 bases). Deletions cut 1 base from V and 5 bases from J, with 11 bases between. In germline, CDR1 is LNHDA, CDR2 SQIVND (reference sequence). There are 14 residues in the CDR3.

The V gene is TRBV24-1, the J gene TRBJ2-7; D may be TRBD1 or TRBD2 (5 bases each). V lost 4 bases and J lost 7, with 13 bases in between. CDR1 is KGHDR and CDR2 is SFDVKD in the germline V gene. The CDR3 consists of 13 residues. In nucleotides, the CDR3 is TGTGCCACCAGTGACTCCGGGACCCAAGAGCAGTACTTC. It encodes CATSDSGTQEQYF.